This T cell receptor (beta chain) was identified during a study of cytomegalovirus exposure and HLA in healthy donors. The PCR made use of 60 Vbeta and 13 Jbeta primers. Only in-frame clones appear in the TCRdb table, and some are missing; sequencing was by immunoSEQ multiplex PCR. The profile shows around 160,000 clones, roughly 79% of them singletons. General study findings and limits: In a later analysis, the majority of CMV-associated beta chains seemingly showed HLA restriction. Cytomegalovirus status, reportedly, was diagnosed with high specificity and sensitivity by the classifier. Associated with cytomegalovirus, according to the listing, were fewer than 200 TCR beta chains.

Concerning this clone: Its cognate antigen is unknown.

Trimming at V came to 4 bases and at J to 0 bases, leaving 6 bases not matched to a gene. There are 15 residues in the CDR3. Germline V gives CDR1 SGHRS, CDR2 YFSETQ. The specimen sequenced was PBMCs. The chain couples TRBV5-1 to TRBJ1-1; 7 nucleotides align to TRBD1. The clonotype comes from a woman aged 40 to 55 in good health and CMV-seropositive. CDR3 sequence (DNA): TGCGCCAGCAGCCCAACCGGGACAGTGAACACTGAAGCTTTCTTT. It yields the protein CASSPTGTVNTEAFF.